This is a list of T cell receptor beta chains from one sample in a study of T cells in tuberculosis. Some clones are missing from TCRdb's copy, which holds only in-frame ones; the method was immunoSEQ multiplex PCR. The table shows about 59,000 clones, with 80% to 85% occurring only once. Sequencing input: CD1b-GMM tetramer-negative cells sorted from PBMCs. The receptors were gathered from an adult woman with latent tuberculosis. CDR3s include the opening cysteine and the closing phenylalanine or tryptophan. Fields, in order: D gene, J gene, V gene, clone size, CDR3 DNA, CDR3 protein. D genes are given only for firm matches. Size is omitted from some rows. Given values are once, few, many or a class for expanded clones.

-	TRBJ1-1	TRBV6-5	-	TGTGCCAGCAGGCTAACAGGGCTTAACACTGAAGCTTTCTTT	CASRLTGLNTEAFF
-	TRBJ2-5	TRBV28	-	TGTGCCAGCAATGGGGCTGGGGAGACCCAGTACTTC	CASNGAGETQYF
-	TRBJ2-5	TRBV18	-	TGTGCCAGCTCACCAGATTTCGGAGAGACCCAGTACTTC	CASSPDFGETQYF
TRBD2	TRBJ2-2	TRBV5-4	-	TGTGCCAGCAGCCGCGGGGGGGGGAACACCGGGGAGCTGTTTTTT	CASSRGGGNTGELFF
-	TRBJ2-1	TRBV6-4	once	TGTGCCAGCAGTGAGGGACAAGGACGCAATGAGCAGTTCTTC	CASSEGQGRNEQFF
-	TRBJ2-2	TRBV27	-	TGTGCCAGCAGTTTATCGGGGTTAACGGGGACCGGGGAGCTGTTTTTT	CASSLSGLTGTGELFF
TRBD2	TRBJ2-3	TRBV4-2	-	TGTGCCAGCAGCCAAGATGTGGGGAGTAGCGGGAGATGGAGTACGCAGTATTTT	CASSQDVGSSGRWSTQYF
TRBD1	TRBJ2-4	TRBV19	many	TGTGCCAGTAGGGACAGGGGGCGCGGGGACATTCAGTACTTC	CASRDRGRGDIQYF
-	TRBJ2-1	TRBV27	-	TGTGCCAGCAGTCCGGTACCCTCCTACAATGAGCAGTTCTTC	CASSPVPSYNEQFF
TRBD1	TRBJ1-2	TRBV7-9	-	TGTGCCAGCAGCGATACTCCGGGACAGGGAAACTATGGCTACACCTTC	CASSDTPGQGNYGYTF
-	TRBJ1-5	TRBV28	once	TGTGCCAGCAGTTTAGGGGGGGCGTTCAATCAGCCCCAGCATTTT	CASSLGGAFNQPQHF
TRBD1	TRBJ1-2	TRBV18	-	TGTGCCAGCTCACCCACTGGACAGGCTGCTAACTATGGCTACACCTTC	CASSPTGQAANYGYTF
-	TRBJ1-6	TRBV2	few	TGTGCCAGCAGTGACGGGGGGGCGGGTTCACCCCTCCACTTT	CASSDGGAGSPLHF
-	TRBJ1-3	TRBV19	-	TGTGCCAGTACTACGACACCCTCTGGAAACACCATATATTTT	CASTTTPSGNTIYF
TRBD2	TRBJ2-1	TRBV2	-	TGTGCCAGCAGACTAGCGCTAGGCGAGCAGTTCTTC	CASRLALGEQFF
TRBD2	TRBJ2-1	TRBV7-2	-	TGTGCCAGCAGCCCCTCGGGCGGGGGGGCCTTTGAGCAGTTCTTC	CASSPSGGGAFEQFF
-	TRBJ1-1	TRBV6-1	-	TGTGCCAGCCTTAGGAGGGGCACTGAAGCTTTCTTT	CASLRRGTEAFF
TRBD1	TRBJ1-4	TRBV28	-	TGTGCCAGCAGTTTTCTGCAGGGGGCGTTTGAAAAACTGTTTTTT	CASSFLQGAFEKLFF
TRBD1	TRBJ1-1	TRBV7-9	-	TGTGCCAGCAGCCCCCAGACAGGGTTGGAAACTGAAGCTTTCTTT	CASSPQTGLETEAFF
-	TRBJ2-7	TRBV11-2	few	TGTGCCAGCAGCTCCCGGGGGAGCGGTACCTACGAGCAGTACTTC	CASSSRGSGTYEQYF
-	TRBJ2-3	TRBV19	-	TGTGCCAGTAGTATTGCTTCGACTCGACATACGCAGTATTTT	CASSIASTRHTQYF
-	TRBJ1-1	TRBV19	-	TGTGCCAGTAGTATACCGGGGCTAGGGGGAAGGAACACTGAAGCTTTCTTT	CASSIPGLGGRNTEAFF
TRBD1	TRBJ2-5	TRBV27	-	TGTGCCAGCAGTCCCTGGTACAGGGGGCAAGAGACCCAGTACTTC	CASSPWYRGQETQYF
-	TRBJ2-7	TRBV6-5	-	TGTGCCAGTTCAGGTGCCTACGAGCAGTACTTC	CASSGAYEQYF